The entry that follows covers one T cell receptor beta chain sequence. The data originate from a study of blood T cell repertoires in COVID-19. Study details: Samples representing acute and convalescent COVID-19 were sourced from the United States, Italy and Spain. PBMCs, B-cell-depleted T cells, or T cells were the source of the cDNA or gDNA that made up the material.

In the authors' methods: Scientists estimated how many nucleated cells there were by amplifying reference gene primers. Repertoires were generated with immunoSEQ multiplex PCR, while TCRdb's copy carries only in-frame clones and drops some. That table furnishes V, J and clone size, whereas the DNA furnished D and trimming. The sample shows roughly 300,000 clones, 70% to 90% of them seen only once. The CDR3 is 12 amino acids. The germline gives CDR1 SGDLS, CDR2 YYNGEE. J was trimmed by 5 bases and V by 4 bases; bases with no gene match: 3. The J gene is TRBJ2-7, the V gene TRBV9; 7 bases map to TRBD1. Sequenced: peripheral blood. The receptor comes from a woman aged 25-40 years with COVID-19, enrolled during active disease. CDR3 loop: CASSPTGNEQYF. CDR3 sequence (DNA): TGTGCCAGCAGCCCGACAGGGAACGAGCAGTACTTC.